This record concerns one T cell receptor beta chain sequence. No antigen is known for it. This record belongs to a study of post-analysis software for immune sequencing data. Study summary: The patients showed relapsing-remitting, secondary progressive and progressive-relapsing multiple sclerosis courses.

Study-wide results and limits: In patients, roughly 5 TRBV segments were more frequent than in controls, with TRBV5-6, TRBV5-1 and TRBV20-1 among them. Strong same-batch co-clustering of samples appeared with F measure clustering. Diversity measured as normalized Chao1 was significantly lower in multiple sclerosis patients than in controls.

Unique molecular identifiers were carried by the TCR beta cDNA libraries. From the PCR reads, TCRdb called clonotypes with MiXCR, one entry per CDR3 protein. Of 600,000 to 700,000 distinct CDR3 sequences listed, 55% to 60% were seen once; the top ten hold roughly 12%. The CDR3 spans 15 residues. The V gene lost 1 base and the J gene lost 2 bases, with 10 bases spanning the gap. The V gene's germline CDR1 is SGHDN and CDR2 FVKESK. J is TRBJ2-3 and V is TRBV14; maybe TRBD1 (6 bases). This clonotype was sampled from a girl under 10 years old with multiple sclerosis. Sequencing input: blood. The DNA for the CDR3 is TGTGCCAGCAGCCAAGTTAGGGGGTACACAGATACGCAGTATTTT. This sequence encodes CASSQVRGYTDTQYF.